This is a list of T cell receptor beta chains from one sample in a study of blood T cell repertoires in COVID-19. TCRdb's table, derived via immunoSEQ multiplex PCR, lists solely in-frame clones and lacks some. The sample shows under 150,000 clones, about 77% of them seen only once. Sequencing was performed on peripheral blood. The receptors were gathered from a man between 60 and 70 years old with acute or convalescent COVID-19. The CDR3 runs from the conserved cysteine through the conserved F or W. D genes are given only for firm matches. Clone size appears in some rows only: once, few, many, or a class for an expanded clone.

D | size | J | length | V | CDR3 | DNA
TRBD1 | once | TRBJ1-2 | 16 | TRBV6-5 | CASSYSVGQGNYGYTF | TGTGCCAGCAGTTACTCTGTTGGACAGGGGAACTATGGCTACACCTTC
TRBD1 | NA | TRBJ1-4 | 15 | TRBV29-1 | CSVPGQGVKNEKLFF | TGCAGCGTGCCCGGACAGGGGGTCAAAAATGAAAAACTGTTTTTT
NA | NA | TRBJ1-5 | 17 | TRBV21-1 | CASSKAQGDTSNQPQHF | TGTGCCAGCAGCAAAGCTCAGGGGGACACCAGCAATCAGCCCCAGCATTTT
NA | many | TRBJ1-6 | 12 | TRBV5-6 | CASSLDPVNLHF | TGTGCCAGCAGCTTGGATCCAGTGAACCTCCACTTT
TRBD2 | NA | TRBJ2-7 | 15 | TRBV6-5 | CASSRSGSETYEQYF | TGTGCCAGCAGCCGTAGCGGGAGTGAGACCTACGAGCAGTACTTC
NA | NA | TRBJ2-5 | 14 | TRBV5-4 | CASSWGRGSGTQYF | TGTGCCAGCAGCTGGGGGAGGGGGAGCGGGACCCAGTACTTC
NA | NA | TRBJ1-3 | 15 | TRBV3-1/TRBV3-2 | CASSLADLLADTIYF | TGTGCCAGCAGCCTGGCAGATCTCTTGGCGGACACCATATATTTT
TRBD1 | once | TRBJ1-5 | 15 | TRBV19 | CASSRQGGSNQPQHF | TGTGCCAGTAGTAGACAGGGGGGAAGCAATCAGCCCCAGCATTTT
NA | NA | TRBJ2-7 | 16 | TRBV5-6 | CASSRDYSGRSYEQYF | TGTGCCAGCAGCCGCGACTATAGCGGCCGCTCCTACGAGCAGTACTTC
NA | NA | TRBJ2-3 | 16 | TRBV7-6 | CASSLGLSGASDTQYF | TGTGCCAGCAGCTTGGGCCTGTCGGGAGCTTCAGATACGCAGTATTTT
NA | NA | TRBJ2-2 | 15 | TRBV5-8 | CASSLGLKNTGELFF | TGTGCCAGCAGCTTGGGTTTAAAAAACACCGGGGAGCTGTTTTTT
NA | once | TRBJ1-1 | 14 | TRBV6-5 | CASNPRRMNTEAFF | TGTGCCAGCAACCCTAGGAGAATGAACACTGAAGCTTTCTTT
NA | NA | TRBJ2-1 | 11 | TRBV5-1 | CASSFLGEQFF | TGCGCCAGCAGCTTTCTAGGTGAGCAGTTCTTC
TRBD1 | few | TRBJ2-7 | 16 | TRBV6-6 | CASSPPRDRDSYEQYF | TGTGCCAGCTCACCCCCCCGGGACAGGGACTCCTACGAGCAGTACTTC
NA | NA | TRBJ2-1 | 12 | TRBV28 | CATQRVHNEQFF | TGTGCCACCCAACGGGTCCACAATGAGCAGTTCTTC
NA | few | TRBJ2-7 | 12 | TRBV6-5 | CASSPSSYEQYF | TGTGCCAGCAGCCCGAGCTCCTACGAGCAGTACTTC
NA | NA | TRBJ2-2 | 13 | TRBV30 | CAWRLWSAGELFF | TGTGCCTGGAGGTTATGGTCAGCCGGGGAGCTGTTTTTT
NA | few | TRBJ2-5 | 14 | TRBV27 | CASSPAGGQETQYF | TGTGCCAGCAGTCCAGCCGGGGGCCAAGAGACCCAGTACTTC
TRBD1 | few | TRBJ2-2 | 15 | TRBV15 | CATSGDRVNTGELFF | TGTGCCACCAGCGGCGACAGGGTGAACACCGGGGAGCTGTTTTTT
TRBD2 | NA | TRBJ2-5 | 15 | TRBV11-2 | CASSLDQRGVETQYF | TGTGCCAGCAGCTTAGACCAGCGGGGGGTGGAGACCCAGTACTTC
NA | once | TRBJ2-3 | 15 | TRBV6-5 | CASSPGEAGTDTQYF | TGTGCCAGCAGTCCGGGGGAGGCCGGCACAGATACGCAGTATTTT
TRBD1 | NA | TRBJ1-5 | 15 | TRBV6-1 | CASSEDRGEFQPQHF | TGTGCCAGCAGTGAGGACAGGGGGGAATTTCAGCCCCAGCATTTT
TRBD1 | few | TRBJ1-2 | 14 | TRBV3-1/TRBV3-2 | CASSQRQGWYGYTF | TGTGCCAGCAGCCAACGACAGGGGTGGTATGGCTACACCTTC
NA | NA | TRBJ2-2 | 15 | TRBV6-6 | CASSYRQKLDGELFF | TGTGCCAGCAGTTACAGGCAGAAACTAGACGGGGAGCTGTTTTTT
NA | NA | TRBJ2-1 | 18 | TRBV11-2 | CASSPQGPQRPSYNEQFF | TGTGCCAGCAGCCCCCAAGGGCCCCAGCGGCCCTCCTACAATGAGCAGTTCTTC
NA | NA | TRBJ2-7 | 16 | TRBV18 | CASSPLGGEWASEQYF | TGTGCCAGCTCACCACTGGGCGGGGAGTGGGCATCCGAGCAGTACTTC
TRBD1 | NA | TRBJ2-7 | 15 | TRBV19 | CASSATGQVRYEQYF | TGTGCCAGTAGTGCCACGGGACAGGTACGCTACGAGCAGTACTTC
NA | NA | TRBJ2-1 | 13 | TRBV5-4 | CASSVGIGNEQFF | TGTGCCAGCAGCGTCGGGATCGGTAATGAGCAGTTCTTC
TRBD2 | NA | TRBJ2-1 | 16 | TRBV7-2 | CASSLSSGSSYNEQFF | TGTGCCAGCAGCTTATCTAGCGGGAGTTCTTACAATGAGCAGTTCTTC
TRBD2 | once | TRBJ2-5 | 14 | TRBV5-1 | CASSSGTIQETQYF | TGCGCCAGCAGCTCCGGGACTATCCAAGAGACCCAGTACTTC
TRBD2 | NA | TRBJ2-5 | 20 | TRBV9 | CASSARVGLAGGWNQETQYF | TGTGCCAGCAGCGCCCGGGTCGGACTAGCGGGAGGTTGGAATCAAGAGACCCAGTACTTC
NA | NA | TRBJ1-1 | 14 | TRBV7-8 | CASSLGRIYTEAFF | TGTGCCAGCAGCTTGGGCAGAATATACACTGAAGCTTTCTTT
NA | NA | TRBJ1-2 | 14 | TRBV19 | CASSLGARSYGYTF | TGTGCCAGTAGCCTGGGGGCGCGCTCTTATGGCTACACCTTC
NA | NA | TRBJ1-2 | 14 | TRBV5-1 | CASSFTGLNYGYTF | TGCGCCAGCAGCTTTACAGGGCTTAACTATGGCTACACCTTC
TRBD2 | once | TRBJ2-7 | 16 | TRBV4-1 | CASSQGVGGAKYEQYF | TGCGCCAGCAGCCAGGGCGTCGGGGGGGCGAAGTACGAGCAGTACTTC
NA | NA | TRBJ1-2 | 15 | TRBV6-1 | CASSEERPANYGYTF | TGTGCCAGCAGTGAAGAGCGGCCAGCGAACTATGGCTACACCTTC
TRBD2 | NA | TRBJ2-2 | 17 | TRBV5-6 | CASSSLAGGPDTGELFF | TGTGCCAGCAGCTCCCTAGCGGGAGGGCCGGACACCGGGGAGCTGTTTTTT
TRBD2 | few | TRBJ2-7 | 15 | TRBV29-1 | CSVEYSFSGSYEQYF | TGCAGCGTTGAATATAGTTTTAGCGGGAGCTACGAGCAGTACTTC
TRBD1 | NA | TRBJ1-2 | 14 | TRBV20-1 | CSATEGQGVYGYTF | TGCAGTGCTACTGAGGGACAGGGGGTCTATGGCTACACCTTC
NA | NA | TRBJ1-4 | 12 | TRBV2 | CASSGLDEKLFF | TGTGCCAGCAGTGGTCTAGATGAAAAACTGTTTTTT
TRBD2 | NA | TRBJ2-3 | 16 | TRBV3-1/TRBV3-2 | CASSQWTSGRKDTQYF | TGTGCCAGCAGCCAATGGACTAGCGGGAGAAAAGATACGCAGTATTTT
NA | few | TRBJ2-1 | 17 | TRBV27 | CASSTGQGGYSYNEQFF | TGTGCCAGCAGTACAGGACAGGGAGGGTACTCCTACAATGAGCAGTTCTTC
NA | NA | TRBJ2-3 | 14 | TRBV5-5 | CASSLWTLTDTQYF | TGTGCCAGCAGCCTATGGACTCTCACAGATACGCAGTATTTT
TRBD1 | NA | TRBJ1-5 | 17 | TRBV19 | CASKVFRTGGRNQPQHF | TGTGCCAGTAAGGTGTTTCGGACAGGGGGCCGCAATCAGCCCCAGCATTTT
NA | NA | TRBJ2-7 | 14 | TRBV5-6 | CASSFSDLSYEQYF | TGTGCCAGCAGCTTTTCGGACTTATCCTACGAGCAGTACTTC
TRBD2 | NA | TRBJ2-3 | 16 | TRBV19 | CASSRQTSGGIGTQYF | TGTGCCAGTAGTAGACAGACTAGCGGTGGAATCGGTACGCAGTATTTT
TRBD1 | NA | TRBJ2-2 | 14 | TRBV10-1 | CASSGQGGTGELFF | TGCGCCAGCAGTGGACAGGGGGGCACCGGGGAGCTGTTTTTT
NA | NA | TRBJ2-3 | 10 | TRBV14 | CASSQLLRYF | TGTGCCAGCAGCCAGTTACTTCGGTATTTT
TRBD1 | NA | TRBJ1-1 | 13 | TRBV11-2 | CASSSVQGTEAFF | TGTGCCAGCAGCTCCGTACAGGGGACTGAAGCTTTCTTT
NA | NA | TRBJ2-7 | 11 | TRBV27 | CASSDNYEQYF | TGTGCCAGCAGTGACAACTACGAGCAGTACTTC
TRBD2 | NA | TRBJ2-7 | 14 | TRBV27 | CASSFAGGMYEQYF | TGTGCCAGCAGTTTCGCGGGAGGAATGTACGAGCAGTACTTC
NA | NA | TRBJ1-1 | 15 | TRBV24-1 | CATEGQRARDTEAFF | TGTGCCACCGAGGGCCAACGGGCGCGCGACACTGAAGCTTTCTTT
TRBD2 | NA | TRBJ2-1 | 16 | TRBV7-9 | CASSRPGLAGVNEQFF | TGTGCCAGCAGTCGTCCGGGACTAGCGGGAGTCAATGAGCAGTTCTTC